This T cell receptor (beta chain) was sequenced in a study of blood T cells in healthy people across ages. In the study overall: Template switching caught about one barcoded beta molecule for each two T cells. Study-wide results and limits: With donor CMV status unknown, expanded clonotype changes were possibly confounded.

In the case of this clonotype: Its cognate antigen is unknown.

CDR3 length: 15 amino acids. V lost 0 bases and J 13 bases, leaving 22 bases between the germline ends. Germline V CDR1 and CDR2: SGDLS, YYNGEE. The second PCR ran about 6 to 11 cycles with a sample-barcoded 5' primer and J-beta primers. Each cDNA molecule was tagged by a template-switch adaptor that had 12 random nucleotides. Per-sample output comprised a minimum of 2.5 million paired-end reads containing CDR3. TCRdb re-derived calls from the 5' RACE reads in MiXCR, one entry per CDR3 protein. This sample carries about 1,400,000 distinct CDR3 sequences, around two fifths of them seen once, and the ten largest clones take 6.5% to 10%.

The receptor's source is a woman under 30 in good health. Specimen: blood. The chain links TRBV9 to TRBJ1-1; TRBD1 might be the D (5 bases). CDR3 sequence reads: CASSVDGGSYRGVFF. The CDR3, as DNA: TGTGCCAGCAGCGTAGATGGGGGGTCCTATAGAGGGGTTTTCTTT.